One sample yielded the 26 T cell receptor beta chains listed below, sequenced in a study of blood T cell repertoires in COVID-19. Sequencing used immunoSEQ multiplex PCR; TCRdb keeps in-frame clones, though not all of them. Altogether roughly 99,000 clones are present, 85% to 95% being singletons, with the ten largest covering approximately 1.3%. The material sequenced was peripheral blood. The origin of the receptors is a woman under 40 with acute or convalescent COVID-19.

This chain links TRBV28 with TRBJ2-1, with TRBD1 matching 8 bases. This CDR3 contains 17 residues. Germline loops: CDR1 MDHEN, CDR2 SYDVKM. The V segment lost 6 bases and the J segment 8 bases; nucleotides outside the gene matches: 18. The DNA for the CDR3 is TGTGCCAGCAGCCGTGGCCTGACAGGGGTGTCGTGGGATGAGCAGTTCTTC. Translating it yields CASSRGLTGVSWDEQFF.

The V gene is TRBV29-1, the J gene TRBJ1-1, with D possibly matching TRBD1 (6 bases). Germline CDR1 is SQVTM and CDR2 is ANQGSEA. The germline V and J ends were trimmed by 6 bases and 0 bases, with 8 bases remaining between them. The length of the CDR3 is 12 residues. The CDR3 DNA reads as TGCAGCGTAGGACAGATGAACACTGAAGCTTTCTTT. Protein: CSVGQMNTEAFF.

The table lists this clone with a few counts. The CDR3, as DNA: TGTGCCAGCAGTGATTTGGCAGCGGGGGGCACAGATACGCAGTATTTT. Translation: CASSDLAAGGTDTQYF. The chain joins TRBV2 to TRBJ2-3, with 8 bases matching TRBD2. CDR3 length: 16 amino acids. Germline V CDR1 and CDR2: SNHLY, FYNNEI. V was clipped by 3 bases and J by 1 base; unmatched bases: 6.

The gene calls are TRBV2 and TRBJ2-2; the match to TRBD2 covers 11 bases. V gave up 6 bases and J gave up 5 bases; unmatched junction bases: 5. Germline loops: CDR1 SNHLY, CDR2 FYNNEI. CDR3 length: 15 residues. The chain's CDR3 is CASSTIAGGTGELFF. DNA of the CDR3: TGTGCCAGCAGCACTATAGCGGGGGGGACCGGGGAGCTGTTTTTT.

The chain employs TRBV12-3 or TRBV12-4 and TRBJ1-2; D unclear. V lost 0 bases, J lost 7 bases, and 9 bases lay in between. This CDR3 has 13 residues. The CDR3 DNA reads TGTGCCAGCAGTTTAGCCGGACTGCCTGGCTACACCTTC. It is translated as CASSLAGLPGYTF.

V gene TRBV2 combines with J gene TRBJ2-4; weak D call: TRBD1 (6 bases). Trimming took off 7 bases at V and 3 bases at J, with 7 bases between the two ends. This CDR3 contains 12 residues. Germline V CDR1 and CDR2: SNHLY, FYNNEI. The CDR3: CASNRVKNIQYF. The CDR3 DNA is TGTGCCAGCAACAGGGTCAAAAACATTCAGTACTTC.

Here the CDR3 reads CASSRGTGGTNTEAFF. Here the CDR3 DNA reads TGTGCCAGCTCACGAGGGACAGGGGGAACGAACACTGAAGCTTTCTTT. The V and J genes are TRBV18 and TRBJ1-1; 11 bases map to TRBD1. Germline V gives CDR1 KGHSH, CDR2 LQKENI. V dropped 4 bases and J dropped 1; count of bases not matched to a gene: 5. CDR3 length equals 16 residues.

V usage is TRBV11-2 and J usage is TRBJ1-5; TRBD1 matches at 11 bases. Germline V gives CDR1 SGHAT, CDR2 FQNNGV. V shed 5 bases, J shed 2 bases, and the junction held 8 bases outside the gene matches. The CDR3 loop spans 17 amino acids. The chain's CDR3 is CASSDGQGARGNQPQHF. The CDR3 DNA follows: TGTGCCAGCAGCGATGGACAGGGGGCTCGCGGCAATCAGCCCCAGCATTTT.

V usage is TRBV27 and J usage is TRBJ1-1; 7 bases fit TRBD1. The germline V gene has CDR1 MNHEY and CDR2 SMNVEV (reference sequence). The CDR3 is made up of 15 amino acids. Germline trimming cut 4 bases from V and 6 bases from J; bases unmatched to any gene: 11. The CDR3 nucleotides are TGTGCCAGCAGTTCTTCCCCGACAGGGAGATCTGAAGCTTTCTTT. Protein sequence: CASSSSPTGRSEAFF.

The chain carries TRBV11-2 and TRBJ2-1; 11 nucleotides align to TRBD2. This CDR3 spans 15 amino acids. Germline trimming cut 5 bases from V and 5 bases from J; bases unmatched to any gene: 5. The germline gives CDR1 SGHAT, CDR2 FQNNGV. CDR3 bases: TGTGCCAGCAGCAAACTAGCGGGGGCCAACAATGAGCAGTTCTTC. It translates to CASSKLAGANNEQFF.

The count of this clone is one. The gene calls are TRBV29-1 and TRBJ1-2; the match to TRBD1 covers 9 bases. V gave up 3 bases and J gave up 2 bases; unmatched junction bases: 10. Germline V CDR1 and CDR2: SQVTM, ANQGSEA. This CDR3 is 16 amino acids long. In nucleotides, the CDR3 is TGCAGCGTTGATGGTGAGACAGGGGGGACCAACTATGGCTACACCTTC. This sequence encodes CSVDGETGGTNYGYTF.

The CDR3 bases are TGTGCCAGCAGCGATGGGACAGGGGGCAAAGATACGCAGTATTTT. Translation: CASSDGTGGKDTQYF. The rearrangement joins TRBV7-2 to TRBJ2-3, with TRBD1 matching over 12 bases. Germline CDR1 SGHTA, CDR2 FQGNSA. CDR3 length: 15 amino acids. Trimming took 5 bases from V and 5 from J; bases not matched to a gene: 5.

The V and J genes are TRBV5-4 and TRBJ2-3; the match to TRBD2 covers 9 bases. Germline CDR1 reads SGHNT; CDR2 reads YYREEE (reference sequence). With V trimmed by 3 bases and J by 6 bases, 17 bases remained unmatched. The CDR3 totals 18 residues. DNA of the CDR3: TGTGCCAGCAGCTCCCGAATCGTAAGCGGGGGGAGTCGCGATACGCAGTATTTT. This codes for CASSSRIVSGGSRDTQYF.

In nucleotides, the CDR3 is TGTGCCAGCAGCATCAAACAGCTTAACACTGAAGCTTTCTTT. Translating gives CASSIKQLNTEAFF. The chain couples TRBV5-6 to TRBJ1-1; D gene ambiguous. Trimming took off 4 bases at V and 2 bases at J, with 12 bases between the two ends. This CDR3 has 14 residues. Germline loops: CDR1 SGHDT, CDR2 YYEEEE. Variable domain in full (rest from reference TRBV5-6 and TRBJ1-1): DAGVTQSPTHLIKTRGQQVTLRCSPKSGHDTVSWYQQALGQGPQFIFQYYEEEERQRGNFPDRFSGHQFPNYSSELNVNALLLGDSALYLCASSIKQLNTEAFFGQGTRLTVV.

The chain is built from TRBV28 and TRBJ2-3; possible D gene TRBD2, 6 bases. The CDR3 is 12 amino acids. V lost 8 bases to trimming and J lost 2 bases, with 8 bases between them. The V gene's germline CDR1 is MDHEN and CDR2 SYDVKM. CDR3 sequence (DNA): TGTGCCAGCGGCGGGGACACAGATACGCAGTATTTT. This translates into CASGGDTDTQYF.

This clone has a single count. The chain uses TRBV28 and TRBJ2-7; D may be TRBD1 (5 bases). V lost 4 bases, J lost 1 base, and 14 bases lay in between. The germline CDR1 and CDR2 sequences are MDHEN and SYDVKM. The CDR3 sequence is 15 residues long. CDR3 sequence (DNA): TGTGCCAGCAGTTCCCATAGTGGGGCATCCTACGAGCAGTACTTC. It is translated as CASSSHSGASYEQYF. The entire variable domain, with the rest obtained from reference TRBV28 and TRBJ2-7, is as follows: DVKVTQSSRYLVKRTGEKVFLECVQDMDHENMFWYRQDPGLGLRLIYFSYDVKMKEKGDIPEGYSVSREKKERFSLILESASTNQTSMYLCASSSHSGASYEQYFGPGTRLTVT.

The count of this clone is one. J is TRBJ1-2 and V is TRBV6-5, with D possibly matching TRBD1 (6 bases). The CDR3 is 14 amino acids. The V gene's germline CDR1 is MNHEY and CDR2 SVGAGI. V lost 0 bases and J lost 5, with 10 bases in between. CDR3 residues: CASSYSARGYGYTF. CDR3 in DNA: TGTGCCAGCAGTTACTCGGCCAGGGGATATGGCTACACCTTC.

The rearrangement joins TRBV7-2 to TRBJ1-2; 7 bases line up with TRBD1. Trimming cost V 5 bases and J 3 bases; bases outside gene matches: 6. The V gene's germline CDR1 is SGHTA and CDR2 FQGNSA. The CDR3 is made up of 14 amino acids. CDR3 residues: CASSATGTDYGYTF. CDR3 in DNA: TGTGCCAGCAGCGCAACCGGGACAGACTATGGCTACACCTTC.

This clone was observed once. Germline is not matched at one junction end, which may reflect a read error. The CDR3, as DNA: TGTGCCAGCAGCTCAGGAGGTCAGCGGGAGAGGTTTGTTTTT. Residues: CASSSGGQRERFVF. The chain joins TRBV7-9 to TRBJ1-1; D gene ambiguous. From germline, CDR1 is SEHNR and CDR2 FQNEAQ (reference sequence). CDR3 length: 14 residues. Together with reference TRBV7-9 and TRBJ1-1, the CDR3 gives the full variable domain: DTGVSQNPRHKITKRGQNVTFRCDPISEHNRLYWYRQTLGQGPEFLTYFQNEAQLEKSRLLSDRFSAERPKGSFSTLEIQRTEQGDSAMYLCASSSGGQRERFVFGQGTRLTVV.

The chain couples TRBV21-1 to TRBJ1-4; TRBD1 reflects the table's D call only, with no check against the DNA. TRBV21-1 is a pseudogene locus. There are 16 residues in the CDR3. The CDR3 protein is CASSNRDVLTNEKLFF. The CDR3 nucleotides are TGTGCCAGCAGCAACAGGGATGTGTTAACTAATGAAAAACTGTTTTTT.

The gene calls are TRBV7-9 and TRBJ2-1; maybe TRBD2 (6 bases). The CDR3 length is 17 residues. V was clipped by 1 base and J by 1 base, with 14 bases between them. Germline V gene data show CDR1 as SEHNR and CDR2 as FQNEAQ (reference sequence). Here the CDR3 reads CASSLGSGLQSYNEQFF. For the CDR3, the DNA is TGTGCCAGCAGCTTAGGTAGCGGACTCCAATCCTACAATGAGCAGTTCTTC.

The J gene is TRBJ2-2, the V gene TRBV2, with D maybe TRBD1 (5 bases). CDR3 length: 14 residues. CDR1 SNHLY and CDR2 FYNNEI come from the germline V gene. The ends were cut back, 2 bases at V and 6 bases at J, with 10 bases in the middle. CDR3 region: CASSEMGRAGELFF. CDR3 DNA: TGTGCCAGCAGTGAAATGGGCAGGGCCGGGGAGCTGTTTTTT. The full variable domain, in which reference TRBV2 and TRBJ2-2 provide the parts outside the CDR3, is EPEVTQTPSHQVTQMGQEVILRCVPISNHLYFYWYRQILGQKVEFLVSFYNNEISEKSEIFDDQFSVERPDGSNFTLKIRSTKLEDSAMYFCASSEMGRAGELFFGEGSRLTVL.

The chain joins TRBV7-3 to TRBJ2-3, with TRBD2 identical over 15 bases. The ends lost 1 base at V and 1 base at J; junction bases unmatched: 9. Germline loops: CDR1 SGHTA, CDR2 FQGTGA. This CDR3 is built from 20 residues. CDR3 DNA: TGTGCCAGCAGCTTAAGGCCCTGGACTAGCGGGGGGGCCGGCACAGATACGCAGTATTTT. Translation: CASSLRPWTSGGAGTDTQYF.

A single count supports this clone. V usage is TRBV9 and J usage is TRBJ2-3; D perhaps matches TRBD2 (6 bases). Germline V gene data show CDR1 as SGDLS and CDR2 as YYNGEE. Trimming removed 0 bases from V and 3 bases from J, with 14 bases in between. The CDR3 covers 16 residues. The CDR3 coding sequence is TGTGCCAGCAGCGTAGGGCGGGGACTTGGGACAGATACGCAGTATTTT. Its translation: CASSVGRGLGTDTQYF.

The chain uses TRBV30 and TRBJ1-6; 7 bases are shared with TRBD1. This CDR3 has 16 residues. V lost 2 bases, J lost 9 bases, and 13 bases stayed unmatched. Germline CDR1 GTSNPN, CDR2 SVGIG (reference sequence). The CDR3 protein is CAWSRDSLPFGSPLHF. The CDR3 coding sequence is TGTGCCTGGAGTCGGGACAGCCTTCCCTTTGGTTCACCCCTCCACTTT. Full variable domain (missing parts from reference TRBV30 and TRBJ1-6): SQTIHQWPATLVQPVGSPLSLECTVEGTSNPNLYWYRQAAGRGLQLLFYSVGIGQISSEVPQNLSASRPQDRQFILSSKKLLLSDSGFYLCAWSRDSLPFGSPLHFGNGTRLTVT.

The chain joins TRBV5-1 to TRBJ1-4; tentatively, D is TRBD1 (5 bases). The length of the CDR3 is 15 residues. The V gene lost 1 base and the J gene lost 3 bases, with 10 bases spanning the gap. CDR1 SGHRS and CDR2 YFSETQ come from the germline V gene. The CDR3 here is CASSLSQGSNEKLFF. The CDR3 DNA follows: TGCGCCAGCAGCTTGTCGCAGGGTTCTAATGAAAAACTGTTTTTT.